This record covers a single T cell receptor (beta chain). The authors ran a second PCR of about 6 to 11 cycles using a sample-barcoded 5' primer and a J-beta primer mix. Each cDNA molecule, via a template-switch adaptor with 12 random nucleotides, was tagged. TCRdb re-derived calls from the 5' RACE reads in MiXCR, one entry per CDR3 protein. The sample has hundreds of thousands of distinct CDR3 sequences; under 65% are singletons. The sample belongs to a study of blood T cells in healthy people across ages. Deletions cut 3 bases from V and 6 bases from J, with 11 bases between. There are 14 residues in the CDR3. The germline V gene encodes CDR1 SGHTA and CDR2 FQGTGA.

The TCR sequence derives from a woman of 80 years or more in good health. This chain links TRBV7-3 with TRBJ2-2, with TRBD2 as a possible D gene (7 bases). Sequencing was carried out using blood. This CDR3 is CASSLGGGPGELFF. Written as DNA, the CDR3 is TGTGCCAGCAGCTTGGGAGGGGGACCCGGGGAGCTGTTTTTT.